Reported below is one T cell receptor (beta chain). Its antigen is not identified. The entry originates in a study of shared clonotypes between healthy human individuals. Notes on the study in general: Naive CD4 clonotype sharing across several donors was about 5%.

CDR1 and CDR2 (germline): MRHNA, SNTAGT. This CDR3 comprises 14 residues. V was pared by 0 bases and J by 6 bases, with 8 bases between. Splitting of each subset's genomic DNA was done evenly across several immunoSEQ plates. Per sorted-subset replicate PCR, input was approximately 210 ng DNA, representing about 30,000 T cell genomes. Sequencing was performed with immunoSEQ multiplex PCR; in TCRdb, only in-frame clones are kept and a portion is missing. The table includes hundreds of thousands of clones, 90% to 96% detected once. Sequenced sample: naive CD4+ T cells sorted from blood. Noted subset: CD45RA+ positively selected. This TCR was sampled from a woman in her twenties or thirties in good health. V gene TRBV6-4 combines with J gene TRBJ2-2; D not resolved. CDR3 loop: CASSDSWGSGELFF. DNA for the CDR3: TGTGCCAGCAGTGACTCATGGGGATCCGGGGAGCTGTTTTTT.